The T cell receptor beta chain under discussion was sequenced for a study of T cell responses to AZD1222 COVID-19 vaccine. Study-level background: The study pooled second doses at about 4 or about 12 weeks. Overall study results and limits: Donors in the cohort were predominantly white British and more often female, and clonal diversity was possibly underestimated. Along spike, vaccine-associated CD4 TCRs were found throughout, with dominance at 160-218 and 743-854. Increased Spike-specific TCR breadth and depth were observed after two AZD1222 doses.

A remark on this clone: Its antigen remains unidentified.

Generated by immunoSEQ multiplex PCR, the TCRdb table keeps only in-frame clones and is missing some. The data show 70,000 to 80,000 clones, 86% seen once. The CDR3 contains 16 residues. V lost 7 bases and J 0 bases, leaving 18 bases between the germline ends. CDR1 is LNHDA and CDR2 is SQIVND in the germline V gene (reference sequence). The input for sequencing was peripheral blood, taken on day 0 of AZD1222 vaccination. The chain couples TRBV19 to TRBJ1-1; no clear D. The origin of this receptor is an adult in good health. In DNA form, the CDR3 reads TGTGCCAGTATCAAAGGAGGGTTCCTAATGAACACTGAAGCTTTCTTT. Its protein product is CASIKGGFLMNTEAFF.